This T cell receptor (beta chain) appears in the sequencing data of a study of blood T cell repertoires in COVID-19. Study in general: The United States, Italy and Spain were the sources of the acute and convalescent COVID-19 samples. The analysed material was cDNA or gDNA that came from T cells, B-cell-depleted T cells, or PBMCs.

In the study's own analysis: Estimated nucleated cell counts came from reference gene primer amplification. The method was immunoSEQ multiplex PCR; TCRdb's version includes in-frame clones alone and lacks a portion of them. That table supplies the V and J calls and clone size; D and trimming were determined from the DNA. Altogether around 210,000 clones are present, under 85% being singletons, with the ten largest covering about 7.8%. The CDR3 contains 16 residues. After removal of 3 bases from V and 4 bases from J, the junction contained 6 bases not matched to a gene. From germline, CDR1 is MNHNS and CDR2 SASEGT. Seattle's enrolled individuals joined amid active infection and were then monitored longitudinally.

This clonotype was obtained from a woman of 80 years or more with COVID-19, enrolled during active disease. The rearrangement links TRBV6-1 to TRBJ2-1; 10 bases map to TRBD2. The sequencing sample was made of peripheral blood. As DNA, the CDR3 is TGTGCCAGCAGTGACCTACTAGCGGGAATGTACAATGAGCAGTTCTTC. It encodes CASSDLLAGMYNEQFF.